Listed here are 26 T cell receptor beta chains from one sample, sequenced in a study of T-cell memory formation after mild COVID-19 (dated by TCRdb to the early 2020s). The library was built by means of 5' RACE. TCRdb shows the sequencer as Illumina NovaSeq 6000. TCRdb took the public reads, trimmed them with fastp at Q25, ran MiXCR for clone calling and kept in-frame beta chains. One record per CDR3 amino acid sequence lists the most common genes and DNA. For this sample there are hundreds of thousands of distinct CDR3 sequences; approximately 14% appear just once. The leading ten clones occupy 22% of the sample. Material: PBMCs or a T cell subset sorted from them (not recorded which). All receptors derive from a man aged 18 to 35 who had mild COVID-19 (a few samples of this study predate the infection). The sample titles of this study are shuffled in the database, so cell type and time point are left out; the donor was told from shared clones.

This clonotype was seen a few times. This chain connects TRBV7-2 to TRBJ2-7; D not certain. V lost 7 bases and J 2 bases, leaving 15 bases between the germline ends. The CDR3 runs to 14 residues. Germline lookup yields CDR1 SGHTA and CDR2 FQGNSA. DNA for the CDR3: TGTGCCAGCAACCCACAGATTGGACCCTACGAGCAGTACTTC. It encodes CASNPQIGPYEQYF.

The chain uses TRBV2 and TRBJ2-3; D remains unclear. With 3 bases removed from V and 4 bases from J, the gap between germline ends came to 8 bases. CDR3 length equals 13 residues. Germline values: CDR1 SNHLY, CDR2 FYNNEI. The CDR3 nucleotides are TGTGCCAGCAGTGATACCGCCTCAGATACGCAGTATTTT. As protein: CASSDTASDTQYF.

The chain has TRBV20-1 and TRBJ1-2; tentatively, D is TRBD1 (5 bases). The CDR3 length is 12 residues. Per the germline V gene, CDR1 is DFQATT and CDR2 is SNEGSKA (reference sequence). V lost 1 base to trimming and J lost 6 bases, with 9 bases between them. CDR3 sequence: CSARVGGDGYTF. CDR3 DNA: TGCAGTGCTAGAGTCGGAGGGGATGGCTACACCTTC.

The chain couples TRBV19 to TRBJ1-5; D is uncertain. The CDR3 totals 12 residues. Germline CDR1 is LNHDA and CDR2 is SQIVND (reference sequence). With 1 base removed from V and 7 bases from J, the gap between germline ends came to 5 bases. CDR3 sequence (DNA): TGTGCCAGTAGTATAGGGAGCCAGCCCCAGCATTTT. It is translated as CASSIGSQPQHF.

This clonotype was counted only a few times. The J gene is TRBJ1-6, the V gene TRBV6-6; 8 bases align to TRBD1. Germline V gives CDR1 MNHNY, CDR2 SVGAGI (reference sequence). The CDR3 is made up of 14 amino acids. The trim removed 5 bases at V and 7 bases at J, leaving 4 bases unmatched. CDR3 sequence: CASSPTGANSPLHF. CDR3 coding DNA: TGTGCCAGCAGTCCGACAGGGGCCAATTCACCCCTCCACTTT.

The V call is TRBV6-5, the J call TRBJ2-3; D possibly corresponds to TRBD2 (6 bases). The CDR3 has 17 amino acids. Trimming cost V 2 bases and J 0 bases, with 15 bases left between them. From germline, CDR1 is MNHEY and CDR2 SVGAGI. In nucleotides, the CDR3 is TGTGCCAGCAGTTACCCCTCCCGCGGGGCTAGCACAGATACGCAGTATTTT. Its protein is CASSYPSRGASTDTQYF.

This clonotype was observed many times. The chain couples TRBV6-5 to TRBJ2-1, with TRBD1 matching 9 bases. The J segment lost 8 bases and the V segment lost 5 bases, leaving 16 bases of the junction unmatched. The CDR3 covers 17 residues. CDR1 and CDR2 (germline): MNHEY, SVGAGI. CDR3: CASSGGAGTGSPHEQFF. The CDR3 DNA follows: TGTGCCAGCAGTGGCGGCGCCGGGACAGGGTCTCCTCATGAGCAGTTCTTC.

This clonotype was detected many times. V gene TRBV5-5 combines with J gene TRBJ2-7, with TRBD1 matching over 9 bases. Looked up from germline, CDR1 is SGHKS and CDR2 is YYEKEE (reference sequence). V lost 4 bases to trimming and J lost 1 base; unmatched junction nucleotides: 9. The CDR3 is made up of 16 amino acids. The CDR3 sequence: CASSGKPGQGSYEQYV. CDR3 DNA: TGTGCCAGCAGCGGAAAACCGGGACAGGGTTCCTACGAGCAGTACGTC.

The chain links TRBV29-1 to TRBJ2-7; 9 nucleotides line up with TRBD2. With V trimmed by 7 bases and J by 6 bases, 10 bases remained unmatched. CDR1 and CDR2 (germline): SQVTM, ANQGSEA. This CDR3 contains 13 residues. CDR3 bases: TGCAGCGGGGCCCCGCGGGAGGGTTTCGAGCAGTACTTC. It translates to CSGAPREGFEQYF.

This clonotype was counted many times. This chain joins TRBV6-4 and TRBJ1-4; weak D call: TRBD1 (5 bases). Deletions cut 6 bases from V and 7 bases from J, with 9 bases between. Germline loops: CDR1 MRHNA, CDR2 SNTAGT. This CDR3 is 12 amino acids long. The CDR3 loop is CASRWGFEKLFF. DNA for the CDR3: TGTGCCAGCAGATGGGGGTTTGAAAAACTGTTTTTT.

This clonotype was picked up a small number of times. This sequence joins TRBV20-1 and TRBJ2-3; 7 bases map to TRBD2. Losses at the gene ends were 3 bases for V and 0 bases for J; bases not matched to a gene: 3. The CDR3 covers 14 residues. In germline, CDR1 is DFQATT, CDR2 SNEGSKA (reference sequence). This chain's CDR3 is CSASGGTSTDTQYF. For the CDR3, the DNA is TGCAGTGCTAGCGGGGGGACTAGCACAGATACGCAGTATTTT.

This chain uses TRBV9 with TRBJ2-1; TRBD2 might be the D (6 bases). V was trimmed by 3 bases and J by 4 bases, leaving 23 bases between them. This CDR3 region has 18 residues. Germline CDR1 and CDR2: SGDLS and YYNGEE. CDR3 coding DNA: TGTGCCAGCAGCGCCGGACCGGGACTCCGCTCAATTTACAATGAGCAGTTCTTC. Its translation: CASSAGPGLRSIYNEQFF.

The chain couples TRBV7-3 to TRBJ2-3; D may correspond to TRBD1 or TRBD2 (6 bases each). Trimming took 3 bases from V and 6 from J, leaving 13 bases between them. The germline CDR1 and CDR2 sequences are SGHTA and FQGTGA. There are 14 residues in the CDR3. In DNA form, the CDR3 reads TGTGCCAGCAGCTTCGGCGGGGACACGGATACGCAGTATTTT. Its translation: CASSFGGDTDTQYF.

The chain joins TRBV18 to TRBJ2-1, with 7 positions matching TRBD1. CDR1 is KGHSH, CDR2 LQKENI, per germline. CDR3 length: 14 residues. J lost 8 bases, V lost 5 bases, and 9 bases had no gene match. CDR3: CASSIVLGGDEQFF. DNA for the CDR3: TGTGCCAGCTCAATTGTACTAGGGGGCGATGAGCAGTTCTTC.

The chain uses TRBV4-3 and TRBJ2-3, with 9 bases matching TRBD2. J lost 2 bases, V lost 1 base, and 4 bases had no gene match. The CDR3 extends over 16 amino acids. Germline assignment: CDR1 LGHNA and CDR2 YSLEER. In DNA form, the CDR3 reads TGCGCCAGCAGCCAAGGGGAGCGGGGGGTCACAGATACGCAGTATTTT. Protein: CASSQGERGVTDTQYF.

The CDR3 nucleotides read TGTGCCAGCAGCTCAAGGGGTAGCGGGGAGGCTTACAATGAGCAGTTCTTC. Amino acid sequence: CASSSRGSGEAYNEQFF. The V gene is TRBV7-3, the J gene TRBJ2-1; TRBD2 matches 8 bases. Per the germline V gene, CDR1 is SGHTA and CDR2 is FQGTGA. With 4 bases clipped from V and 4 bases from J, the junction kept 12 bases outside the gene matches. The CDR3 spans 17 residues. Using reference TRBV7-3 and TRBJ2-1 for the parts outside the CDR3, the full variable domain is GAGVSQTPSNKVTEKGKYVELRCDPISGHTALYWYRQSLGQGPEFLIYFQGTGAADDSGLPNDRFFAVRPEGSVSTLKIQRTERGDSAVYLCASSSRGSGEAYNEQFFGPGTRLTVL.

This clonotype was seen more than once but under ten times. V and J are TRBV7-9 and TRBJ2-1; D unclear. The germline V gene has CDR1 SEHNR and CDR2 FQNEAQ (reference sequence). The CDR3 length is 14 residues. With 4 bases removed from V and 0 bases from J, the gap between germline ends came to 7 bases. The CDR3 nucleotides read TGTGCCAGCAGCTCTGGACCCTCCTACAATGAGCAGTTCTTC. Its protein product is CASSSGPSYNEQFF.

A remark on this clonotype: One end of the junction varies from germline; a read error may be responsible. This sequence joins TRBV6-6 and TRBJ2-7; 7 positions match TRBD1. The germline gives CDR1 MNHNY, CDR2 SVGAGI (reference sequence). The CDR3 totals 14 residues. CDR3 nucleotides: TGTGCCAGCAGTGACTCACAGGGGTCTTACGAGCAGTACTTC. Protein: CASSDSQGSYEQYF.

In this sample, this clonotype turned up a few times. This chain joins TRBV30 and TRBJ2-3; the match to TRBD2 covers 7 bases. This CDR3 has 13 amino acids. CDR1 is GTSNPN and CDR2 is SVGIG in the germline V gene (reference sequence). Trimming removed 4 bases from V and 3 bases from J; junction bases left unmatched: 4. The CDR3 region has the DNA TGTGCCTGGACGGGGGGTAGTACAGATACGCAGTATTTT. Translated: CAWTGGSTDTQYF.

There are many counts of this clonotype. The J gene is TRBJ2-5, the V gene TRBV21-1. TRBV21-1 is reported as a pseudogene. CDR3 length: 14 residues. The CDR3 nucleotides are TGTGCCAGCAGCAAAGCCCCAAAGGGTGAGACCCAGTACTTC. Its protein is CASSKAPKGETQYF.

The J gene is TRBJ1-2, the V gene TRBV7-2; maybe TRBD1 (5 bases). V dropped 4 bases and J dropped 4 bases, with 7 bases sitting between them. Germline assignment: CDR1 SGHTA and CDR2 FQGNSA. This CDR3 has 12 residues. CDR3 sequence: CASSSGTYGYTF. The CDR3 nucleotides read TGTGCCAGCAGCTCGGGGACCTATGGCTACACCTTC.

The chain recombines TRBV20-1 with TRBJ2-3, with D possibly TRBD2 on 6 matching bases. V lost 3 bases and J 5 bases, leaving 9 bases between the germline ends. The CDR3 consists of 12 residues. Germline CDR1 and CDR2: DFQATT and SNEGSKA (reference sequence). CDR3 loop: CSARTAGDTQYF. The CDR3 DNA is TGCAGTGCTAGGACAGCGGGAGATACGCAGTATTTT.

The V gene is TRBV5-1, the J gene TRBJ2-2; weak D call: TRBD1 (6 bases). This CDR3 contains 16 residues. Germline V gives CDR1 SGHRS, CDR2 YFSETQ. The V end was cut by 3 bases, the J end by 6 bases, with 18 bases between. Here the CDR3 DNA reads TGCGCCAGCAGCTCCGGGACACGGGGCGAGCCCGGGGAGCTGTTTTTT. Protein sequence: CASSSGTRGEPGELFF.

The gene calls are TRBV4-3 and TRBJ2-1; D is possibly TRBD1 or TRBD2 (5 bases each). In germline, CDR1 is LGHNA, CDR2 YSLEER. The CDR3 spans 12 residues. Between the trimmed V and J ends, which lost 1 base and 12 bases, there was a span of 10 bases. The CDR3 here is CASSQAWGRQFF. CDR3 in DNA: TGCGCCAGCAGCCAAGCCTGGGGACGGCAGTTCTTC.

This clonotype was detected only a few times. The rearrangement links TRBV25-1 to TRBJ2-5; TRBD2 might be the D (6 bases). The germline gives CDR1 MGHDK, CDR2 SYGVNS. This CDR3 has 15 amino acids. V was shortened by 5 bases and J by 3 bases, with 16 bases between the two germline ends. The CDR3 spells CASSRPGEGEETQYF. The DNA of the CDR3 is TGTGCCAGCAGTCGCCCGGGGGAAGGGGAAGAGACCCAGTACTTC.

The genes are TRBV5-1 and TRBJ2-3; 10 bases are a match to TRBD2. Trimming cost V 4 bases and J 6 bases; bases outside gene matches: 5. Germline V gene lookup returns CDR1 SGHRS and CDR2 YFSETQ. The CDR3 contains 14 residues. The CDR3 sequence: CASSPSGRRDTQYF. The CDR3, as DNA: TGCGCCAGCAGCCCTAGCGGGAGAAGGGATACGCAGTATTTT.